Listed here are 28 T cell receptor beta chains from one sample, sequenced in a study of blood T cell repertoires in COVID-19. Assay used: immunoSEQ multiplex PCR; TCRdb lists only in-frame clones, some missing. This sample has tens of thousands of clones; under 85% occur once, and the top ten carry under 35%. Specimen: peripheral blood. Source of these receptors: a woman aged 80 or older with acute or convalescent COVID-19.

The gene calls are TRBV6-2 or TRBV6-3 and TRBJ2-1; D not certain. This CDR3 spans 11 amino acids. V lost 2 bases and J 14 bases, leaving 10 bases between the germline ends. Germline V gene sequence: CDR1 MNHEY, CDR2 SVGEGT. This chain's CDR3 is CASSYPTPEFF. In nucleotides, the CDR3 is TGTGCCAGCAGTTACCCGACTCCGGAGTTCTTC.

CDR3: CASSSTGGEGQPQHF. As DNA, the CDR3 is TGTGCCAGCAGCTCCACAGGGGGCGAAGGTCAGCCCCAGCATTTT. This chain joins TRBV7-9 and TRBJ1-5; 9 bases match TRBD1. The V gene end was trimmed by 4 bases and the J gene end by 6 bases; junction bases not matched to a gene: 7. The germline gives CDR1 SEHNR, CDR2 FQNEAQ (reference sequence). This CDR3 contains 15 residues.

The chain links TRBV2 to TRBJ1-4, with 7 bases identical to TRBD1. V lost 9 bases, J lost 8 bases, and 12 bases stayed unmatched. The germline V gene has CDR1 SNHLY and CDR2 FYNNEI. There are 14 residues in the CDR3. In DNA form, the CDR3 reads TGTGCCAGTGGGACAGCTACGGTCAGGGAAAAACTGTTTTTT. Translated: CASGTATVREKLFF.

The chain carries TRBV11-3 and TRBJ2-7, with TRBD1 as a possible D gene (6 bases). Germline CDR1 SGHNT, CDR2 YENEEA. The CDR3 extends over 13 amino acids. Trimming took 5 bases from V and 0 from J, leaving 8 bases between them. The chain's CDR3 is CASSRDNSYEQYF. Written as DNA, the CDR3 is TGTGCCAGCAGCCGGGACAACTCCTACGAGCAGTACTTC.

This rearrangement joins TRBV10-1 to TRBJ2-2; D perhaps matches TRBD2 (6 bases). The CDR3 runs 15 residues. Germline V gene lookup returns CDR1 WNHNN and CDR2 SYGVQD (reference sequence). The V and J ends lost 2 bases and 5 bases respectively, with 12 bases between them. CDR3 in amino acids: CASSERELLTGELFF. The CDR3 DNA follows: TGCGCCAGCAGTGAGCGGGAGCTCCTAACCGGGGAGCTGTTTTTT.

The genes are TRBV7-2 and TRBJ2-5, with 7 bases matching TRBD1. CDR3 size: 14 residues. Germline lookup yields CDR1 SGHTA and CDR2 FQGNSA. Trimming removed 5 bases from V and 4 bases from J; junction bases left unmatched: 7. The CDR3 spells CASSARTGGETQYF. In nucleotides, the CDR3 is TGTGCCAGCAGCGCCCGGACAGGCGGAGAGACCCAGTACTTC.

This clone appeared once. The V gene is TRBV4-2, the J gene TRBJ2-5; weak D call: TRBD2 (6 bases). CDR3 length equals 15 residues. V shed 1 base and J shed 5 bases, with 14 bases lying between them. Per the germline V gene, CDR1 is LGHNA and CDR2 is YNFKEQ. In nucleotides, the CDR3 is TGTGCCAGCAGCCAAGGTGTCTCGGCGGGGGAGACCCAGTACTTC. Residues: CASSQGVSAGETQYF.

The genes are TRBV7-2 and TRBJ2-3; no definite D call. Between the trimmed V and J ends, which lost 1 base and 6 bases, there was a span of 8 bases. Germline V lookup: CDR1 SGHTA, CDR2 FQGNSA. The CDR3 has 13 amino acids. The DNA of the CDR3 is TGTGCCAGCAGCTTAGGCGCCGGGGATACGCAGTATTTT. Amino acid sequence: CASSLGAGDTQYF.

The J gene is TRBJ2-3, the V gene TRBV29-1; 8 bases agree with TRBD1. Trimming took 7 bases from V and 1 from J; bases not matched to a gene: 4. The V gene's germline CDR1 is SQVTM and CDR2 ANQGSEA. The CDR3 is 13 amino acids. CDR3 loop: CSGDRGGTDTQYF. The DNA for the CDR3 is TGCAGCGGCGACAGGGGTGGCACAGATACGCAGTATTTT.

The chain is built from TRBV28 and TRBJ1-4; possibly TRBD1 for D (5 bases). The V gene's germline CDR1 is MDHEN and CDR2 SYDVKM. V gave up 0 bases and J gave up 4 bases, with 9 bases separating them. The CDR3 is 15 amino acids. The CDR3 nucleotides are TGTGCCAGCAGTTTATGGGGGGGGAATAATGAAAAACTGTTTTTT. This encodes CASSLWGGNNEKLFF.

This chain links TRBV15 with TRBJ1-4; 11 bases map to TRBD1. The germline V gene encodes CDR1 LNHNV and CDR2 YYDKDF (reference sequence). CDR3 size: 16 residues. V shed 5 bases and J 8 bases; nucleotides not matched to a gene: 10. CDR3 coding DNA: TGTGCCACCAGCCCCTATGGGGACAGGGGGGGAGAAAAACTGTTTTTT. This encodes CATSPYGDRGGEKLFF.

The chain combines TRBV25-1 with TRBJ2-3, with D unresolved. With 3 bases removed from V and 6 bases from J, the gap between germline ends came to 13 bases. This CDR3 is built from 14 residues. Germline V CDR1 and CDR2: MGHDK, SYGVNS. The CDR3 reads CASSDPYLGDTQYF. CDR3 nucleotide sequence: TGTGCCAGCAGTGACCCATACTTGGGCGATACGCAGTATTTT.

This clone was counted a few times. The chain carries TRBV13 and TRBJ2-2, with D possibly TRBD2 on 6 matching bases. V lost 2 bases to trimming and J lost 7 bases, with 14 bases between them. The CDR3 length is 15 residues. Germline assignment: CDR1 PRHDT and CDR2 FYEKMQ (reference sequence). CDR3 sequence reads: CASSLNRGSGGELFF. The CDR3 DNA reads TGTGCCAGCAGCTTAAACCGCGGTAGCGGCGGGGAGCTGTTTTTT.

The rearrangement links TRBV27 to TRBJ2-7, with D perhaps matching TRBD1 (5 bases). This CDR3 has 12 amino acids. Germline V lookup: CDR1 MNHEY, CDR2 SMNVEV (reference sequence). Trimming removed 6 bases at V and 3 bases at J, with 9 bases between. The CDR3 nucleotides are TGTGCCAGCAGGAAACAGGACTACGAGCAGTACTTC. Translating gives CASRKQDYEQYF.

This clone was recorded only once. The J gene is TRBJ2-1, the V gene TRBV21-1; TRBD2, the table's D call, lacks a check against the DNA. TRBV21-1 is recorded as a pseudogene. The CDR3 has 18 residues. CDR3 sequence: CASSKPAGTSGTYNEQFF. In DNA, the CDR3 is TGTGCCAGCAGCAAACCCGCAGGGACTAGCGGGACGTACAATGAGCAGTTCTTC.

This chain uses TRBV7-8 with TRBJ2-3; tentative D call: TRBD2 (5 bases). This CDR3 region has 17 residues. V lost 5 bases, J lost 0 bases, and 18 bases lay in between. Germline V lookup: CDR1 SGHVS, CDR2 FQNEAQ. This chain's CDR3 is CASSLSLSAGSTDTQYF. The CDR3, as DNA: TGTGCCAGCAGCCTATCCCTTAGTGCGGGCAGCACAGATACGCAGTATTTT.

This clone has just a few counts. This chain links TRBV27 with TRBJ2-1, with TRBD2 matching over 8 bases. The CDR3 is 14 residues long. Trimming cost V 3 bases and J 5 bases; bases outside gene matches: 3. The germline V gene has CDR1 MNHEY and CDR2 SMNVEV (reference sequence). This chain's CDR3 is CASSFGRGHNEQFF. The CDR3 region has the DNA TGTGCCAGCAGTTTCGGGAGGGGCCACAATGAGCAGTTCTTC.

Only a few counts were recorded for this clone. At one boundary the junction diverges from the germline segment, which might be a read error. This sequence joins TRBV7-7 and TRBJ2-1, with 11 bases fitting TRBD2. Germline loops: CDR1 SSHAT, CDR2 FNYEAQ (reference sequence). The CDR3 covers 15 residues. The CDR3 loop reads CASSMGLAAYNEQFF. The CDR3 coding sequence is TGTGCTAGCAGCATGGGACTAGCGGCTTACAATGAGCAGTTCTTC.

This sequence joins TRBV6-5 and TRBJ2-3; 9 positions match TRBD2. V lost 4 bases to trimming and J lost 3 bases; unmatched junction nucleotides: 5. The germline CDR1 and CDR2 sequences are MNHEY and SVGAGI. The CDR3 runs to 15 residues. This chain's CDR3 is CASSSPGLATDTQYF. DNA of the CDR3: TGTGCCAGCAGTTCCCCGGGACTAGCAACAGATACGCAGTATTTT.

In nucleotides, the CDR3 is TGTGCCAGCAGTTCCCCGGACAGGAGGCCTGGGGGCTACACCTTC. It yields the protein CASSSPDRRPGGYTF. The rearrangement joins TRBV6-6 to TRBJ1-2; 7 bases fit TRBD1. Trimming took 4 bases from V and 8 from J; bases not matched to a gene: 13. The CDR3 runs 15 residues. Germline values: CDR1 MNHNY, CDR2 SVGAGI (reference sequence).

V and J are TRBV14 and TRBJ1-1; D is ambiguous. Per germline, CDR1 SGHDN and CDR2 FVKESK. Trimming removed 4 bases at V and 1 base at J, with 10 bases between. The CDR3 has 14 amino acids. CDR3: CASSPGFTNTEAFF. The CDR3 coding sequence is TGTGCCAGCAGCCCGGGGTTCACGAACACTGAAGCTTTCTTT.

The V and J genes are TRBV9 and TRBJ1-1; perhaps TRBD1 as D (5 bases). This CDR3 has 16 residues. With 4 bases removed from V and 3 bases from J, the gap between germline ends came to 19 bases. CDR1 SGDLS and CDR2 YYNGEE come from the germline V gene. CDR3 region: CASSSHGQIGDTEAFF. The CDR3 DNA follows: TGTGCCAGCAGCTCTCATGGTCAGATAGGGGACACTGAAGCTTTCTTT.

V and J are TRBV7-2 and TRBJ2-2; 7 bases map to TRBD2. The length of the CDR3 is 16 residues. Trimming at V came to 1 base and at J to 0 bases, leaving 2 bases not matched to a gene. The V gene's germline CDR1 is SGHTA and CDR2 FQGNSA. The CDR3 sequence: CASSLGGGPNTGELFF. CDR3 nucleotides: TGTGCCAGCAGCTTAGGCGGGGGTCCGAACACCGGGGAGCTGTTTTTT.

The CDR3 sequence: CASSHDLAAYNEQFF. As DNA, the CDR3 is TGTGCCAGCAGCCATGACCTAGCCGCCTACAATGAGCAGTTCTTC. This rearrangement joins TRBV7-2 to TRBJ2-1, with D tentatively TRBD2 (5 bases). Per germline, CDR1 SGHTA and CDR2 FQGNSA. The CDR3 loop spans 15 amino acids. V lost 5 bases and J lost 2, with 13 bases in between. Drawing the rest from reference TRBV7-2 and TRBJ2-1, the complete variable domain is GAGVSQSPSNKVTEKGKDVELRCDPISGHTALYWYRQSLGQGLEFLIYFQGNSAPDKSGLPSDRFSAERTGGSVSTLTIQRTQQEDSAVYLCASSHDLAAYNEQFFGPGTRLTVL.

This sequence joins TRBV7-8 and TRBJ2-7; TRBD2 might be the D (6 bases). Trimming left V 1 base short and J 2 bases short, with 9 bases between. CDR1 and CDR2 from the germline V gene are SGHVS and FQNEAQ. There are 14 residues in the CDR3. In nucleotides, the CDR3 is TGTGCCAGCAGCTTAGAGGGAGGCACCTACGAGCAGTACTTC. It codes for CASSLEGGTYEQYF.

The rearrangement uses TRBV7-2 and TRBJ2-7; unclear D gene. This CDR3 is built from 15 residues. The V end was cut by 1 base, the J end by 5 bases, with 15 bases between. CDR1 and CDR2 from the germline V gene are SGHTA and FQGNSA. CDR3 sequence: CASSLEVATIHEQYF. The CDR3 DNA reads as TGTGCCAGCAGCTTAGAAGTGGCGACAATCCACGAGCAGTACTTC.

The V gene is TRBV19, the J gene TRBJ1-3; TRBD1 might be the D (5 bases). The CDR3 has 14 residues. CDR1 and CDR2 (germline): LNHDA, SQIVND (reference sequence). V lost 6 bases and J 0 bases, leaving 9 bases between the germline ends. The CDR3 sequence is CASRRDSSGNTIYF. CDR3 bases: TGTGCCAGTAGGCGAGACAGCTCTGGAAACACCATATATTTT.

The chain has TRBV5-6 and TRBJ2-6; 7 bases are shared with TRBD2. J was trimmed by 2 bases and V by 8 bases; bases with no gene match: 16. The CDR3 covers 18 residues. Germline CDR1 is SGHDT and CDR2 is YYEEEE. CDR3 nucleotide sequence: TGTGCCAGATCCCATACCCCGGGGAGGGCGCCTGGGGCCAACGTCCTGACTTTC. Amino acid sequence: CARSHTPGRAPGANVLTF. The entire variable domain, with the rest obtained from reference TRBV5-6 and TRBJ2-6, is as follows: DAGVTQSPTHLIKTRGQQVTLRCSPKSGHDTVSWYQQALGQGPQFIFQYYEEEERQRGNFPDRFSGHQFPNYSSELNVNALLLGDSALYLCARSHTPGRAPGANVLTFGAGSRLTVL.